The 17 T cell receptor beta chains below all came from one sample that was sequenced in a study of technical replicates of blood from a few donors. Method: immunoSEQ multiplex PCR; TCRdb's copy keeps in-frame clones and lacks some. This sample has almost 55,000 clones, with 94% found just once. The sequencing sample was made of T cells isolated from PBMCs. These receptors originate from a human donor in good health.

The chain joins TRBV7-6 to TRBJ2-7; D not resolved. Germline V gene sequence: CDR1 SGHVS, CDR2 FNYEAQ. Trimming cost V 1 base and J 2 bases, with 15 bases left between them. This CDR3 contains 16 residues. CDR3 nucleotide sequence: TGTGCCAGCAGCTTAGATTTCAACGCGCCGCCCTACGAGCAGTACTTC. It encodes CASSLDFNAPPYEQYF.

V and J are TRBV5-1 and TRBJ1-3; TRBD1 agrees at 7 bases. Germline V lookup: CDR1 SGHRS, CDR2 YFSETQ. V shed 4 bases, J shed 2 bases, and the junction held 15 bases outside the gene matches. The CDR3 consists of 18 residues. Here the CDR3 reads CASSVALIDREAGNTIYF. The CDR3 coding sequence is TGCGCCAGCAGCGTAGCCCTCATCGACAGGGAAGCTGGAAACACCATATATTTT.

V and J are TRBV7-9 and TRBJ1-1; D may be TRBD1 (6 bases). The CDR3 contains 15 residues. Between the trimmed V and J ends, which lost 6 bases and 4 bases, there was a span of 18 bases. In germline, CDR1 is SEHNR, CDR2 FQNEAQ (reference sequence). CDR3 region: CASRAPQGSGTEAFF. CDR3 bases: TGTGCCAGCAGGGCCCCACAGGGATCGGGCACTGAAGCTTTCTTT. Full variable domain (outside the CDR3, taken from reference TRBV7-9 and TRBJ1-1): DTGVSQNPRHKITKRGQNVTFRCDPISEHNRLYWYRQTLGQGPEFLTYFQNEAQLEKSRLLSDRFSAERPKGSFSTLEIQRTEQGDSAMYLCASRAPQGSGTEAFFGQGTRLTVV.

The genes are TRBV13 and TRBJ1-6, with a tentative D call TRBD1 (5 bases). Trimming shortened V by 5 bases and J by 7 bases, and 21 bases separated the two germline ends. The V gene's germline CDR1 is PRHDT and CDR2 FYEKMQ (reference sequence). This CDR3 has 17 amino acids. CDR3 nucleotide sequence: TGTGCCAGCAGCCGATATCAGAGCAGGGTCTCGAATTCACCCCTCCACTTT. This encodes CASSRYQSRVSNSPLHF. Based on the CDR3 plus reference TRBV13 and TRBJ1-6, the full variable domain is AAGVIQSPRHLIKEKRETATLKCYPIPRHDTVYWYQQGPGQDPQFLISFYEKMQSDKGSIPDRFSAQQFSDYHSELNMSSLELGDSALYFCASSRYQSRVSNSPLHFGNGTRLTVT.

V gene TRBV13 combines with J gene TRBJ2-1; 7 positions agree with TRBD1. The germline V gene encodes CDR1 PRHDT and CDR2 FYEKMQ (reference sequence). With V trimmed by 4 bases and J by 6 bases, 6 bases remained unmatched. This CDR3 is 14 amino acids long. The CDR3, as DNA: TGTGCCAGCAGCTCTAATAGGGGGCGCAATGAGCAGTTCTTC. It translates to CASSSNRGRNEQFF.

The rearrangement links TRBV11-2 to TRBJ2-7, with D possibly being TRBD1 (5 bases). V lost 3 bases, J lost 0 bases, and 12 bases lay in between. The germline V gene has CDR1 SGHAT and CDR2 FQNNGV. The CDR3 consists of 15 residues. The CDR3 reads CASSLGQVTSYEQYF. CDR3 nucleotides: TGTGCCAGCAGCTTGGGGCAGGTGACCTCCTACGAGCAGTACTTC. Based on the CDR3 plus reference TRBV11-2 and TRBJ2-7, the full variable domain is EAGVAQSPRYKIIEKRQSVAFWCNPISGHATLYWYQQILGQGPKLLIQFQNNGVVDDSQLPKDRFSAERLKGVDSTLKIQPAKLEDSAVYLCASSLGQVTSYEQYFGPGTRLTVT.

V usage is TRBV7-9 and J usage is TRBJ2-4; D gene ambiguous. Per the germline V gene, CDR1 is SEHNR and CDR2 is FQNEAQ (reference sequence). Trimming shortened V by 5 bases and J by 0 bases, and 11 bases separated the two germline ends. CDR3 length equals 15 residues. CDR3 loop: CASSPVELAKNIQYF. In DNA form, the CDR3 reads TGTGCCAGCAGCCCAGTGGAGCTAGCCAAAAACATTCAGTACTTC.

This rearrangement joins TRBV5-1 to TRBJ2-7, with a tentative D call TRBD1 (5 bases). Trimming stripped 0 bases from V and 7 bases from J, with 20 bases between. The CDR3 sequence is 16 residues long. Germline V lookup: CDR1 SGHRS, CDR2 YFSETQ. The CDR3 coding sequence is TGCGCCAGCAGCTTGGAAAGTTCAGGGCCGGCTGAGGAGCAGTACTTC. It codes for CASSLESSGPAEEQYF.

This clone was seen a single time. The chain is built from TRBV5-6 and TRBJ1-2, with a weak D call TRBD1 (5 bases). The CDR3 is 13 residues long. Trimming removed 4 bases at V and 7 bases at J, with 14 bases between. Germline values: CDR1 SGHDT, CDR2 YYEEEE. CDR3 in DNA: TGTGCCAGCAGCCCTAGGAGGGGCCGTGGCTACACCTTC. Its protein is CASSPRRGRGYTF.

This chain's CDR3 is CASGLARGFSNQPQHF. CDR3 DNA sequence: TGTGCTAGTGGTTTGGCTAGGGGGTTTAGCAATCAGCCCCAGCATTTT. The chain employs TRBV12-5 and TRBJ1-5, with TRBD1 as a possible D gene (6 bases). Trimming pared 1 base from V and 0 bases from J, leaving 10 bases between. The CDR3 runs to 16 residues. The germline CDR1 and CDR2 sequences are LGHNT and FRNRAP.

The chain recombines TRBV7-9 with TRBJ1-2; TRBD1 is a possible D gene (6 bases). Trimming cost V 3 bases and J 2 bases, with 16 bases left between them. The CDR3 is 16 amino acids. Germline CDR1 is SEHNR and CDR2 is FQNEAQ (reference sequence). The CDR3 nucleotides are TGTGCCAGCAGCTTGTCGGGGGGCGGAGGGAACTATGGCTACACCTTC. Amino acids: CASSLSGGGGNYGYTF.

The V call is TRBV9, the J call TRBJ2-7, with 7 bases matching TRBD1. The CDR3 covers 13 residues. After removal of 3 bases from V and 4 bases from J, the junction contained 4 bases not matched to a gene. The germline V gene encodes CDR1 SGDLS and CDR2 YYNGEE. DNA for the CDR3: TGTGCCAGCAGCGGATCGGGACAGTACGAGCAGTACTTC. It specifies CASSGSGQYEQYF. The entire variable domain, with the rest obtained from reference TRBV9 and TRBJ2-7, is as follows: DSGVTQTPKHLITATGQRVTLRCSPRSGDLSVYWYQQSLDQGLQFLIQYYNGEERAKGNILERFSAQQFPDLHSELNLSSLELGDSALYFCASSGSGQYEQYFGPGTRLTVT.

CDR3 sequence: CASSVASTGTTGELFF. CDR3 nucleotide sequence: TGTGCCAGCAGCGTAGCTAGTACAGGGACCACCGGGGAGCTGTTTTTT. J is TRBJ2-2 and V is TRBV9; weak D call: TRBD1 (6 bases). Per the germline V gene, CDR1 is SGDLS and CDR2 is YYNGEE. The CDR3 has 16 residues. V was clipped by 0 bases and J by 4 bases, with 13 bases between them.

On this clone: One end of the junction varies from germline; a read error may be responsible. The chain employs TRBV7-2 and TRBJ1-2, with D perhaps matching TRBD1 (5 bases). The CDR3 has 15 amino acids. Germline V lookup: CDR1 SGHTA, CDR2 FQGNSA. The CDR3 DNA reads TGTGCCAGCAGTTCGTGGTCGCAGCGTCCGATGGGGCTACCCTTC. Translation: CASSSWSQRPMGLPF. Drawing the rest from reference TRBV7-2 and TRBJ1-2, the complete variable domain is GAGVSQSPSNKVTEKGKDVELRCDPISGHTALYWYRQSLGQGLEFLIYFQGNSAPDKSGLPSDRFSAERTGGSVSTLTIQRTQQEDSAVYLCASSSWSQRPMGLPFGSGTRLTVV.

The genes are TRBV28 and TRBJ2-7; possible D gene TRBD2, 5 bases. V dropped 4 bases and J dropped 10 bases, with 11 bases sitting between them. The CDR3 length is 11 residues. Germline-derived CDR1 and CDR2 are MDHEN and SYDVKM. CDR3 nucleotides: TGTGCCAGCAGTTACCGGGGAATCCAGTACTTC. This gives the protein CASSYRGIQYF.

The CDR3 coding sequence is TGTGCCAGCAGCGGAGTAAGGAGGGCAGGGCTGAACACTGAAGCTTTCTTT. The encoded protein is CASSGVRRAGLNTEAFF. The rearrangement joins TRBV5-5 to TRBJ1-1, with D possibly being TRBD1 (5 bases). The CDR3 covers 17 residues. Germline-derived CDR1 and CDR2 are SGHKS and YYEKEE (reference sequence). Trimming shortened V by 4 bases and J by 0 bases, and 19 bases separated the two germline ends.

A single count supports this clone. The chain has TRBV6-5 and TRBJ2-3, with 8 bases fitting TRBD2. V lost 2 bases and J lost 8; bases outside the gene matches: 6. This CDR3 has 14 amino acids. Looked up from germline, CDR1 is MNHEY and CDR2 is SVGAGI. CDR3 residues: CASSYLVGGGTQYF. CDR3 sequence (DNA): TGTGCCAGCAGTTACCTGGTCGGGGGGGGTACGCAGTATTTT.